Below are 7 T cell receptor beta chains sequenced from a single sample in a study of cytomegalovirus exposure and HLA in healthy donors. Primers for the PCR totalled 60 Vbeta and 13 Jbeta. Libraries were prepared by immunoSEQ multiplex PCR; TCRdb keeps only in-frame clonotypes and omits some of them. The table has approximately 110,000 clones, under 70% seen once. The sample comprised PBMCs. These receptors were obtained from a man younger than 35 in good health and CMV-seropositive.

The rearrangement uses TRBV5-1 and TRBJ1-4; 8 bases line up with TRBD1. Germline values: CDR1 SGHRS, CDR2 YFSETQ. The CDR3 has 16 amino acids. J was trimmed by 7 bases and V by 0 bases; bases with no gene match: 8. The CDR3 is CASSLAPGGLSEKLFF. CDR3 sequence (DNA): TGCGCCAGCAGCTTGGCCCCAGGGGGCCTCAGTGAAAAACTGTTTTTT.

The V call is TRBV4-1, the J call TRBJ1-1; tentative D call: TRBD1 (5 bases). Germline assignment: CDR1 MGHRA and CDR2 YSYEKL. The V end lost 3 bases, the J end lost 1 base, and 9 bases lay between the germline ends. The CDR3 covers 14 residues. The CDR3 spells CASSQGPENTEAFF. The DNA for the CDR3 is TGCGCCAGCAGCCAGGGGCCAGAGAACACTGAAGCTTTCTTT.

The chain has TRBV27 and TRBJ2-1, with 11 positions matching TRBD2. The V and J ends lost 4 bases and 12 bases, in that order; junction bases with no gene match: 11. The CDR3 runs to 15 residues. The germline V gene encodes CDR1 MNHEY and CDR2 SMNVEV (reference sequence). CDR3 amino acids: CASSSTTSGAGRQFF. CDR3 in DNA: TGTGCCAGCAGTTCTACGACTAGCGGGGCGGGGAGGCAGTTCTTC.

This sequence joins TRBV7-2 and TRBJ1-5; D unclear. There are 13 residues in the CDR3. V was cut by 7 bases and J by 7 bases, with 14 bases left in between. Germline CDR1 SGHTA, CDR2 FQGNSA. The CDR3 region has the DNA TGTGCCAGCACCTTCCCGGGTGGGCAGCCCCAGCATTTT. Residues: CASTFPGGQPQHF.

The chain links TRBV5-1 to TRBJ2-2; 9 bases match TRBD1. Looked up from germline, CDR1 is SGHRS and CDR2 is YFSETQ. This CDR3 region has 15 residues. V lost 3 bases to trimming and J lost 4 bases; unmatched junction nucleotides: 4. CDR3 nucleotides: TGCGCCAGCAGCTCCGGGACAGGGAGCACCGGGGAGCTGTTTTTT. This codes for CASSSGTGSTGELFF.

The V gene is TRBV7-9, the J gene TRBJ2-7, with TRBD2 matching 10 bases. Germline V gives CDR1 SEHNR, CDR2 FQNEAQ (reference sequence). The CDR3 runs 15 residues. After removal of 5 bases from V and 4 bases from J, the junction contained 8 bases not matched to a gene. CDR3 in DNA: TGTGCCAGCAGCCCAGCGGTAGCGGGGGGATACGAGCAGTACTTC. Protein: CASSPAVAGGYEQYF.

V is TRBV11-2 and J is TRBJ1-4; the D is unclear. This CDR3 region has 16 residues. The V gene lost 2 bases and the J gene lost 7 bases, with 17 bases spanning the gap. CDR1 and CDR2 from the germline V gene are SGHAT and FQNNGV. The DNA of the CDR3 is TGTGCCAGCAGCTTAAGCCGACGAGGGTTATCTGAAAAACTGTTTTTT. It yields the protein CASSLSRRGLSEKLFF.